A selection of T cell receptor beta chains follows, all from one sample in a study of patients and donors after allogeneic stem cell transplantation. TCRdb ran MiXCR on the RT-PCR reads and lists one entry per CDR3 protein. The sample consists of about 960,000 distinct CDR3 sequences, under 20% of them appearing once. Input material: blood, either unsorted or a sorted T cell fraction (not recorded which). The source of these receptors is a human donor who was either an allogeneic HSCT recipient or a stem cell or donor lymphocyte infusion donor (not recorded which). It is not recorded whose cells these are; they may come from a transplant donor. Each CDR3 is given with its conserved first and last residue. The D gene is left open where the match is weak. Rows may omit the clone size; those that give it use once, few, many or a size class.

TRBJ2-7 TRBV7-2 . once TGTGCCGGAAGGGGGGACAGCTACGAGCAGTACTTC CAGRGDSYEQYF
TRBJ1-2 TRBV5-1 . . TGCGCCAGCAGCCTCGGAGAGAGGGGTGGCTACACCTTC CASSLGERGGYTF
TRBJ2-4 TRBV7-9 . few TGTGCCAGCAGCTTATCTCAATCGGCCAAAAACATTCAGTACTTC CASSLSQSAKNIQYF
TRBJ2-7 TRBV21-1 . . TGTGCCAGCAGCCCGATCTCCCTGGACGAGCAGTACTTC CASSPISLDEQYF
TRBJ2-1 TRBV29-1 TRBD1 many TGCAGCGTCCAACTCGAGACAGGGGGAAAGTACAATGAGCAGTTCTTC CSVQLETGGKYNEQFF
TRBJ2-7 TRBV20-1 . . TGCAGTGCTAGAGATTTTCTCAGGGAGCCCTACGAGCAGTACTTC CSARDFLREPYEQYF
TRBJ2-3 TRBV29-1 TRBD2 few TGCAGCGTTCGTCCAGCGGGAAACACAGATACGCAGTATTTT CSVRPAGNTDTQYF
TRBJ2-1 TRBV12-3/TRBV12-4 TRBD2 many TGTGCCAGCAGTTTTCGGCTAGCGGGATATGAGCAGTTCTTC CASSFRLAGYEQFF
TRBJ2-3 TRBV7-9 . few TGTGCCAGCAGCCCCGTGGGACACTACACAGATACGCAGTATTTT CASSPVGHYTDTQYF
TRBJ2-5 TRBV12-3/TRBV12-4 TRBD1 . TGTGCCAGCATCGTCGGGACAGGGTCGTACCAAGAGACCCAGTACTTC CASIVGTGSYQETQYF
TRBJ2-4 TRBV20-1 TRBD2 few TGCAGTGCTAGAGAGGGAGGGACCAAAAACATTCAGTACTTC CSAREGGTKNIQYF
TRBJ2-1 TRBV5-1 . few TGCGCCAGCAGCTTGACGCAGAAATTCTACAATGAGCAGTTCTTC CASSLTQKFYNEQFF
TRBJ1-3 TRBV25-1 . few TGTGCCAGCATAGAAGGCGGAGGGACGGGAAACACCATATATTTT CASIEGGGTGNTIYF
TRBJ2-1 TRBV10-3 TRBD2 . TGTGCCATCAGTTGGACTAGCGGGGGCCAGGGTGAGCAGTTCTTC CAISWTSGGQGEQFF
TRBJ1-1 TRBV5-1 TRBD1 many TGCGCCAGCAGCTCAGTACAGGGGGCGGAAGCTTTCTTT CASSSVQGAEAFF
TRBJ2-1 TRBV6-1 . few TGTGCCTCCCAGGTGGGCAGATCCTACAATGAGCAGTTCTTC CASQVGRSYNEQFF